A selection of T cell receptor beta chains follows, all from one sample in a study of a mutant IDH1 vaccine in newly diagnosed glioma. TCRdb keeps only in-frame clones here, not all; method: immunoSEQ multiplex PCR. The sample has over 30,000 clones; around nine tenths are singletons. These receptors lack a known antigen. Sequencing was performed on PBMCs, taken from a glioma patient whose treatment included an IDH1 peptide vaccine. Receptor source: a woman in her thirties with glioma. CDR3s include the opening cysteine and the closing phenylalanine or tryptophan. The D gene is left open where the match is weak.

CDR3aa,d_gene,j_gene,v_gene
CASSRGDEQYF,.,TRBJ2-7,TRBV7-9
CASSLVSGGAYEQYF,TRBD2,TRBJ2-7,TRBV5-4
CASSPPGGSGGYTGELFF,TRBD2,TRBJ2-2,TRBV4-1
CAWQTGGLSQPQHF,TRBD1,TRBJ1-5,TRBV30
CASSLESNTEAFF,.,TRBJ1-1,TRBV5-4
CASSLVGRLGETQYF,.,TRBJ2-5,TRBV7-9
CASSLQESYRANYGYTF,.,TRBJ1-2,TRBV27
CASSPLTGVNGYTF,.,TRBJ1-2,TRBV5-4
CASSTRERTEAFF,.,TRBJ1-1,TRBV7-2
CASSLGGVPEGLDEQYF,.,.,TRBV5-1
CASSQVVLQPQHF,.,TRBJ1-5,TRBV4-1
CASSVGPNTEAFF,.,TRBJ1-1,TRBV9
CASSSLAGVEETQYF,TRBD2,TRBJ2-5,TRBV5-1
CASSGTRRHQPQHF,.,TRBJ1-5,TRBV6-1
CASSLGDRGWTEAFF,TRBD1,TRBJ1-1,TRBV5-1
CASTTDRVRYNEQFF,TRBD1,TRBJ2-1,TRBV5-6
CASIRGGRGQEGTREQYF,.,TRBJ2-7,TRBV6-4
CASSPRGSSDLDTQYF,.,TRBJ2-3,TRBV7-9
CASNVVQGGGYTF,.,TRBJ1-2,TRBV6-1
CASSQAGTGNYGYTF,TRBD1,TRBJ1-2,TRBV4-1
CASSQEGGANVLTF,.,TRBJ2-6,TRBV4-1
CASTRDPGNNEQFF,.,TRBJ2-1,TRBV10-1
CASKRVLGNQPQHF,.,TRBJ1-5,TRBV19
CASSPRDGYTF,.,TRBJ1-2,TRBV5-8
CASGVQGLGTDTQYF,TRBD1,TRBJ2-3,TRBV7-9
CASSQDYTSGGPETQYF,TRBD2,TRBJ2-5,TRBV4-2
CASSFRGGEAYEQYF,.,TRBJ2-7,TRBV5-4
CASSELGNTNYGYTF,.,TRBJ1-2,TRBV25-1
CAGGGGGPEAFF,.,TRBJ1-1,TRBV30
CASSAGTSGGREQYF,TRBD1,TRBJ2-7,TRBV25-1
CASSITAEPQHF,.,TRBJ1-5,TRBV19
CASSLVAATDTQYF,.,TRBJ2-3,TRBV5-1
CSVKDSRDLHF,.,TRBJ1-6,TRBV20-1
CASSRWGADTQYF,.,TRBJ2-3,TRBV5-6
CASSALGQGNYGYTF,TRBD1,TRBJ1-2,TRBV19
CASSSGSSPLHF,.,TRBJ1-6,TRBV7-2
CASSVGQIYEQYF,TRBD1,TRBJ2-7,TRBV2
CASSLGSDTQYF,.,TRBJ2-3,TRBV5-4
CASSQIGKFLQEFYGYTF,.,TRBJ1-2,TRBV4-2
CASSQGAEYSNQPQHF,.,TRBJ1-5,TRBV4-1
CASSIGTSGRPSRNTEAFF,.,TRBJ1-1,TRBV19
CASSENSLNPYEQYF,.,TRBJ2-7,TRBV6-1
CASSLGQLNTEAFF,.,TRBJ1-1,TRBV4-1
CATPRGVPPSYEQYF,TRBD2,TRBJ2-7,TRBV10-1
CASSLEAGGVTGELFF,TRBD2,TRBJ2-2,TRBV5-6
CASSETGGLKKLFF,TRBD1,TRBJ1-4,TRBV25-1
CTSSASGVLQETQYF,.,TRBJ2-5,TRBV1
CASSFVGSSYEQYF,.,TRBJ2-7,TRBV5-6
CAISESIARGVFEQFF,TRBD2,TRBJ2-1,TRBV10-3
CASRLGSRGGRTKLNTEAFF,.,TRBJ1-1,TRBV12-2
CASSLEGQGEKLFF,.,TRBJ1-4,TRBV5-1
CAIRGQMNTGELFF,.,TRBJ2-2,TRBV10-3
CASSSTGYQPQHF,.,TRBJ1-5,TRBV7-2
CASSPGQVYGYTF,TRBD1,TRBJ1-2,TRBV18
CASSIKGQGQGEQYF,TRBD1,TRBJ2-7,TRBV19
CASSLAVGQYGYTF,.,TRBJ1-2,TRBV7-9